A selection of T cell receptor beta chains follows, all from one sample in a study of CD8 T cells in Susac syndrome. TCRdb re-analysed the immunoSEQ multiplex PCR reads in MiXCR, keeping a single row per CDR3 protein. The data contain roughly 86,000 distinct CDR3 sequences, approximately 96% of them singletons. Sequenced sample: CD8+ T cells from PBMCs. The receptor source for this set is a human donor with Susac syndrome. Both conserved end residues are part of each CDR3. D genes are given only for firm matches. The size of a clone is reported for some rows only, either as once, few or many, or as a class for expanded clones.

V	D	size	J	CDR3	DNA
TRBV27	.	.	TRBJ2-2	CASSLDDTGELFF	TGTGCCAGCAGTTTAGATGACACCGGGGAGCTGTTTTTT
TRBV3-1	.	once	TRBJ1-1	CASSRSWTEAFF	TGTGCCAGCAGCCGTTCTTGGACTGAAGCTTTCTTT
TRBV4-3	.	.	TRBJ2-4	CASSQDSEDIQYF	TGCGCCAGCAGCCAAGACAGCGAGGACATTCAGTACTTC
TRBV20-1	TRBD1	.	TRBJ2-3	CSAIQGPDTQYF	TGCAGTGCTATACAGGGGCCAGATACGCAGTATTTT
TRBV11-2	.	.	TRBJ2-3	CASSLSGRPSTDTQYF	TGTGCCAGCAGCTTAAGCGGCCGGCCCAGCACAGATACGCAGTATTTT
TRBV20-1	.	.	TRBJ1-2	CSAPEAGANYGYTF	TGCAGTGCCCCCGAGGCAGGGGCTAACTATGGCTACACCTTC
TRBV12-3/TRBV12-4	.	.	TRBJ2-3	CASSRPFGDTQYF	TGTGCCAGCAGTAGGCCTTTCGGGGATACGCAGTATTTT
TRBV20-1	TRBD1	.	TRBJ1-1	CSARKDRARGTEAFF	TGCAGTGCTCGAAAGGACAGGGCGAGGGGAACTGAAGCTTTCTTT
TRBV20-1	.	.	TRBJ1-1	CSAPGVNTEAFF	TGCAGTGCTCCTGGGGTTAACACTGAAGCTTTCTTT
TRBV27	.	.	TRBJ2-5	CASSSYPLRAETQYF	TGTGCCAGCAGTTCCTACCCCCTTCGGGCGGAGACCCAGTACTTC
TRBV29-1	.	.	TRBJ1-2	CSVELLAGVGYGYTF	TGCAGCGTTGAACTATTGGCAGGGGTCGGTTATGGCTACACCTTC
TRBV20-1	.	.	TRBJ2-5	CSALSPSDAETQYF	TGCAGTGCTCTTTCCCCCTCAGACGCGGAGACCCAGTACTTC
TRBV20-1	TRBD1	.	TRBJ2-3	CSARSGQGLLDTQYF	TGCAGTGCTAGGTCGGGACAGGGGCTATTAGATACGCAGTATTTT
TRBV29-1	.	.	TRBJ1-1	CSVVPNTEAFF	TGCAGCGTTGTACCGAACACTGAAGCTTTCTTT
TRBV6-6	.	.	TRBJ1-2	CASYRDPAPNYGYTF	TGTGCCAGTTATCGAGACCCCGCACCGAACTATGGCTACACCTTC
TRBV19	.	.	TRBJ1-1	CASSIVPGEGTEAFF	TGTGCCAGTAGTATAGTCCCGGGGGAAGGGACTGAAGCTTTCTTT
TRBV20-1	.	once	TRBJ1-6	CSARDLDRDYNSPLHF	TGCAGTGCTAGAGATCTGGATCGAGATTATAATTCACCCCTCCACTTT
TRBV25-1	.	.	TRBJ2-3	CASSNDQGMAQYF	TGTGCCAGCAGTAACGACCAGGGTATGGCGCAGTATTTT
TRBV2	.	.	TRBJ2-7	CASSADITNYEQYF	TGTGCCAGCAGTGCGGACATTACTAACTACGAGCAGTACTTC
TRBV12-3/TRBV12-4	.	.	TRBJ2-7	CASSPTTSRSSYEHYF	TGTGCCAGCAGTCCAACGACTAGTCGGAGCTCCTACGAGCATTACTTC
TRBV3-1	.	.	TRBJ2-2	CASSHLSTGELFF	TGTGCCAGCAGCCATTTGAGCACCGGGGAGCTGTTTTTT
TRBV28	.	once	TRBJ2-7	CASSLGGFDEQYF	TGTGCCAGCAGCCTTGGGGGGTTCGACGAGCAGTACTTC
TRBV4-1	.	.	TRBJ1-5	CASSQGVSNDQPQHF	TGCGCCAGCAGCCAAGGGGTGAGTAATGATCAGCCCCAGCATTTT
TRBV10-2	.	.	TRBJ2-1	CASSERGLPYNEQFF	TGCGCCAGCAGTGAGCGGGGGTTACCGTACAATGAGCAGTTCTTC
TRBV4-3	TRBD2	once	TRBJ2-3	CASSLGLAGTDTQYF	TGCGCCAGCAGCCTCGGACTAGCGGGCACAGATACGCAGTATTTT
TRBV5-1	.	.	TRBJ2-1	CASSKGGDYNEQFF	TGCGCCAGCAGTAAGGGGGGGGACTACAATGAGCAGTTCTTC
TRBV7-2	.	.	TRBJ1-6	CASSSPGVGDNSPLHF	TGTGCCAGCAGCTCCCCAGGGGTTGGGGATAATTCACCCCTCCACTTT
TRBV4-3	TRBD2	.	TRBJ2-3	CASSQDTAGGTDTQYF	TGCGCCAGCAGCCAAGATACCGCGGGGGGCACAGATACGCAGTATTTT
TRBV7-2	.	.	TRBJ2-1	CASSLAGVEQFF	TGTGCCAGCAGCTTAGCGGGGGTTGAGCAGTTCTTC
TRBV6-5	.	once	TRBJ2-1	CASSYEPYNEQFF	TGTGCCAGCAGTTACGAGCCGTACAATGAGCAGTTCTTC
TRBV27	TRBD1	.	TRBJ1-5	CASSLDPTGDQPQHF	TGTGCCAGCAGTTTGGACCCGACAGGGGATCAGCCCCAGCATTTT
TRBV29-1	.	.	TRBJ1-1	CSVVPYMGTEAFF	TGCAGCGTTGTCCCCTATATGGGCACTGAAGCTTTCTTT
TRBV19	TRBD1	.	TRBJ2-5	CASRTGISETQYF	TGTGCCAGTAGGACAGGGATTTCAGAGACCCAGTACTTC
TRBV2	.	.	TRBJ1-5	CASRKGLGGTNQPQHF	TGTGCCAGCAGGAAGGGGTTAGGGGGAACCAATCAGCCCCAGCATTTT
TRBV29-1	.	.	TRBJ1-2	CSVENRRGANYGYTF	TGCAGCGTTGAGAACCGACGGGGGGCGAACTATGGCTACACCTTC
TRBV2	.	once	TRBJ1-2	CASSQRPDYGYTF	TGTGCCAGCAGTCAGCGCCCCGACTATGGCTACACCTTC
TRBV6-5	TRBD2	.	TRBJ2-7	CASSDGGTLEQYF	TGTGCCAGCAGCGACGGGGGGACCTTAGAGCAGTACTTC
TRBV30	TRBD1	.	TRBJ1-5	CAWRTGGADSNQPQHF	TGTGCCTGGCGGACAGGGGGCGCGGATAGCAATCAGCCCCAGCATTTT
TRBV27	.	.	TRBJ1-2	CASSPGHVSGYTF	TGTGCCAGCAGTCCGGGACACGTTAGCGGCTACACCTTC
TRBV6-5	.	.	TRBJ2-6	CASSSGRGKYGANVLTF	TGTGCCAGCAGTTCGGGACGGGGGAAATATGGGGCCAACGTCCTGACTTTC
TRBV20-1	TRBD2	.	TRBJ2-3	CSARRDQRGGDTQYF	TGCAGTGCTAGAAGGGACCAGCGGGGAGGCGATACGCAGTATTTT
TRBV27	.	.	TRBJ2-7	CASSPSQGPYEQYF	TGTGCCAGCAGTCCATCACAGGGCCCCTACGAGCAGTACTTC
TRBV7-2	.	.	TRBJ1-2	CASSLAGTVRGYTF	TGTGCCAGCAGCTTAGCGGGTACAGTACGTGGCTACACCTTC
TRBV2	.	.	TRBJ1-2	CASSGRQLNGYTF	TGTGCCAGCAGTGGGCGGCAGCTAAATGGCTACACCTTC
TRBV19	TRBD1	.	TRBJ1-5	CASSREQGRDNQPQHF	TGTGCCAGTAGTAGGGAACAGGGGCGGGATAATCAGCCCCAGCATTTT
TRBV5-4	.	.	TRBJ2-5	CASSLEPQETQYF	TGTGCCAGCAGCTTGGAGCCCCAAGAGACCCAGTACTTC
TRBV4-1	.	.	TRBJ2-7	CASSLRAPGLEQYF	TGCGCCAGCAGCCTTCGGGCCCCGGGATTGGAGCAGTACTTC
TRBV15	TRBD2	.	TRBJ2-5	CATSMRLAGGQETQYF	TGTGCCACCAGCATGAGACTAGCGGGGGGCCAAGAGACCCAGTACTTC
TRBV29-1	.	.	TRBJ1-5	CSVGDDNQPQHF	TGCAGCGTGGGGGATGACAATCAGCCCCAGCATTTT
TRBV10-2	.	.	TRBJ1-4	CASSESGAALGEKLFF	TGCGCCAGCAGTGAATCAGGGGCGGCCCTCGGTGAAAAACTGTTTTTT
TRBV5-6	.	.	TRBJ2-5	CASTSLAEVGETQYF	TGTGCCAGCACCTCGCTGGCAGAGGTGGGGGAGACCCAGTACTTC
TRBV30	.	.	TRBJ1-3	CAVGGDRSGNTIYF	TGTGCCGTTGGCGGGGACCGCTCTGGAAACACCATATATTTT
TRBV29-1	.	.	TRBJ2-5	CSVEVGGGLWEQYF	TGCAGCGTTGAAGTCGGGGGTGGTCTCTGGGAGCAGTACTTC
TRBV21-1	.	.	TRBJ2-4	CASSKGGQGNIQYF	TGTGCCAGCAGCAAAGGAGGACAGGGGAACATTCAGTACTTC
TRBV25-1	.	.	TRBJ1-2	CATLRDRYGYTF	TGTGCCACTCTCCGGGACCGCTATGGCTACACCTTC
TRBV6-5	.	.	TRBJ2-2	CASSYGQMAGELFF	TGTGCCAGCAGTTACGGACAGATGGCCGGGGAGCTGTTTTTT
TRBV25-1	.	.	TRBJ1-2	CASRGGVGGYTF	TGTGCCAGCAGGGGAGGAGTGGGCGGCTACACCTTC
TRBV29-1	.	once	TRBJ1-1	CSAWRDNSLGTEAFF	TGCAGCGCCTGGCGGGACAATTCTCTCGGGACTGAAGCTTTCTTT
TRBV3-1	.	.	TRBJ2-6	CASSDDSGANVLTF	TGTGCCAGCAGTGACGACTCTGGGGCCAACGTCCTGACTTTC
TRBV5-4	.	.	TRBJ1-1	CASSLAREGEAFF	TGTGCCAGCAGCTTGGCCCGAGAGGGTGAAGCTTTCTTT